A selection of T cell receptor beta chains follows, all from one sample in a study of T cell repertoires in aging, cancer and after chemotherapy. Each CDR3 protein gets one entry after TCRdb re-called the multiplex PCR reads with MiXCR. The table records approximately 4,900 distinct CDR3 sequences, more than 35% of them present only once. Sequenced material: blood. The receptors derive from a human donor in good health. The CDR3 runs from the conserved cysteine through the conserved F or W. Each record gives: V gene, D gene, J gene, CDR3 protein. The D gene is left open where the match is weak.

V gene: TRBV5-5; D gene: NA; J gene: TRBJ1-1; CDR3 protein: CASSLGLRQDVGNTEAFF
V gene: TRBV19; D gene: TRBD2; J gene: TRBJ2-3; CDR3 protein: CASSTQILAGFTDTQYF
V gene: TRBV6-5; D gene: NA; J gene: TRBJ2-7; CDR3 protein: CASSYYQGYEQYF
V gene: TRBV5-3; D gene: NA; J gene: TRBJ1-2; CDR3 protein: CATPDRDSYGYTF
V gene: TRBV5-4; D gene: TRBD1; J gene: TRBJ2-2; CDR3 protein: CASSRGQTTGELFF
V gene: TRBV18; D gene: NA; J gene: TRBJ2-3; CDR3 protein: CASSPLQSYTDTQYF
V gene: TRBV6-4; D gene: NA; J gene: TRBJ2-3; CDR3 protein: CASSEGGLHSTDTQYF
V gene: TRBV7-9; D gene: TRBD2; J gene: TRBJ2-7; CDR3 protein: CASSLFPAGTTLGNYEQYF
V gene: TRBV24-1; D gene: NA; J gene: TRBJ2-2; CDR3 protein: CATSDGGGRRANTGELFF
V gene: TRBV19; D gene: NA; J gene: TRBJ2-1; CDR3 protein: CASSILGEEPYNEQFF
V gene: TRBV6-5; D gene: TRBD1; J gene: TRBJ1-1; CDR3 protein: CASRTRQGMNTEAFF
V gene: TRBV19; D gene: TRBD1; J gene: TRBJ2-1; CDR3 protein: CASRHQGASYNEQFF
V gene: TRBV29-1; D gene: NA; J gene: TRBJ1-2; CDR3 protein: CSVEETAYGYTF
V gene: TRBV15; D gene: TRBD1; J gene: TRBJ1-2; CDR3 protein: CATSRDKDREYGYTF
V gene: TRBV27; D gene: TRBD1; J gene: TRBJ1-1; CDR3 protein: CASSPQKQGATRTEAFF
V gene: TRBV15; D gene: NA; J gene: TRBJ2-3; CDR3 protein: CATSRGGADTQYF
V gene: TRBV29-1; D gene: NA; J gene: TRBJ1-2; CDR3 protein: CSDGPRGLSTNYGYTF
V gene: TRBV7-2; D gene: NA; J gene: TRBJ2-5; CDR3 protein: CASSLGAGGETQYF
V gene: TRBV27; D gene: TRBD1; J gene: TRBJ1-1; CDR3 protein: CASSLTDRVLNTEAFF
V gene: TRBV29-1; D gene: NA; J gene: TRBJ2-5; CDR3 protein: CSVTRGGGQGETQYF
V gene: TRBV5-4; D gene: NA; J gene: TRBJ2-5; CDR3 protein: CASSLSQVDVETQYF
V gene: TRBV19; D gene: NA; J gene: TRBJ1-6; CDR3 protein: CASRTDRSSYNSPLHF
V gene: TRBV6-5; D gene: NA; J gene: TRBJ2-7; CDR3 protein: CASSLMGSYEQYF
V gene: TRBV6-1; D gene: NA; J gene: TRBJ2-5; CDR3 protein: CASIPGHPETQYF
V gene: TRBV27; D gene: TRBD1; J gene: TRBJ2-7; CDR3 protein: CASSPLDRGDEQYF
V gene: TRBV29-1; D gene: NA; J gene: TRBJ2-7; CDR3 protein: CSVERGRGGSYEQYF
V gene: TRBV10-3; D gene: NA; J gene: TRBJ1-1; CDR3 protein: CAITPEGGVGTEAFF
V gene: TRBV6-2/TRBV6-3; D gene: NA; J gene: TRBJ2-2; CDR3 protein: CASAPLPGELFF
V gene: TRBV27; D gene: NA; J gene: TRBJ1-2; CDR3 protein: CASRENYGYTF
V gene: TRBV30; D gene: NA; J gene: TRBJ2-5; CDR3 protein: CAWSAGPPGETQYF
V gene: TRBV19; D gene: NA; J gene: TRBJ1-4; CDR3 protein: CASSTHPGTLNEKLFF
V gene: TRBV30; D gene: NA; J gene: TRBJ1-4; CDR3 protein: CAWSVALIRNEKLFF